What follows describes a single T cell receptor (beta chain). Its cognate antigen is unknown. V lost 0 bases to trimming and J lost 4 bases, with 13 bases between them. Germline-derived CDR1 and CDR2 are SGHDN and FVKESK. The CDR3 sequence is 16 residues long. The data are from a study of cytomegalovirus exposure and HLA in healthy donors. The PCR made use of 60 Vbeta and 13 Jbeta primers. Sequenced by immunoSEQ multiplex PCR; TCRdb stores in-frame clones only, minus some. Of 84,000 or so clones detected, about 88% appear once; the ten largest clones hold roughly 2.6%. Study-level results: Most likely, a cluster of highly shared sequence variants arose as a sequencing artifact.

These donors counted as nominally healthy when sampled, but unrecorded immune exposures were likely. The clonotype comes from a woman in her forties or fifties in good health and CMV-seronegative. The V gene is TRBV14, the J gene TRBJ1-3; D remains ambiguous. Specimen: PBMCs. CDR3: CASSQDLGGLGNTIYF. CDR3 bases: TGTGCCAGCAGCCAAGATCTCGGAGGGCTCGGAAACACCATATATTTT.